This T cell receptor beta chain was found in a study of T cells in Graves' hyperthyroidism and ophthalmopathy. Template material for amplifying TCR beta CDR3 regions consisted of RNA transcripts. RT-PCR in the first round (using the HTBI primer set) targeted the TCR CDR3. TCRdb analysed the multiplex PCR reads with MiXCR anew, one entry per CDR3 protein. The data contain hundreds of thousands of distinct CDR3 sequences, approximately 13% of them singletons. With 5 bases clipped from V and 0 bases from J, the junction kept 10 bases outside the gene matches. The CDR3 is made up of 17 amino acids. The V gene's germline CDR1 is MDHEN and CDR2 SYDVKM.

This clonotype originated in a woman between 18 and 29 years old with Graves' hyperthyroidism. Sequencing was carried out using blood. This chain links TRBV28 with TRBJ2-3; 8 positions match TRBD2. CDR3 nucleotide sequence: TGTGCCAGCAGTCCACTGATAGCGGGACCTAGCACAGATACGCAGTATTTT. This gives the protein CASSPLIAGPSTDTQYF.